Sequencing of this T cell receptor beta chain was carried out in a study of Ad26.COV2.S vaccination and SARS-CoV-2 variants. Study-wide results and caveats: Individuals receiving vaccine had higher spike-specific TCR breadth than placebo recipients did.

On this clone: Its target is unknown.

Treatment meaning: roughly 20 received Ad26.COV2.S at low or high dose, single or two shots; several received placebo; per-sample allocation not given. The samples date from day 63 after the first vaccine or placebo injection. Generated by immunoSEQ multiplex PCR, the TCRdb table keeps only in-frame clones and is missing some. Of about 320,000 clones listed, approximately 80% are singletons. The CDR3 is 14 residues long. V lost 2 bases, J lost 8 bases, and 3 bases stayed unmatched. Germline V gene sequence: CDR1 SGHTA, CDR2 FQGNSA. The material sequenced was peripheral blood, taken in a trial of Ad26.COV2.S vaccine versus placebo. The gene calls are TRBV7-2 and TRBJ2-1, with 10 bases matching TRBD2. The origin of this receptor is a person aged 18-65 years who received the Ad26.COV2.S COVID-19 vaccine or a placebo. The CDR3 protein is CASSLSGGAHEQFF. The CDR3 nucleotides read TGTGCCAGCAGCTTAAGCGGGGGGGCTCATGAGCAGTTCTTC.